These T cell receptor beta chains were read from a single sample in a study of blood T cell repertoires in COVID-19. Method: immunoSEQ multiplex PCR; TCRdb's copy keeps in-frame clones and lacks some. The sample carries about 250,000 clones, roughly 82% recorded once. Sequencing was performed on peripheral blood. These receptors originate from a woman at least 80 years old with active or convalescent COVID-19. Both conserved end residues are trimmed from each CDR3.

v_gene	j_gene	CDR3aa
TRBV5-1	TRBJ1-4	ASSLSGTGVLTNEKLF
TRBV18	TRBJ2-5	ASTKTGRLQETQY
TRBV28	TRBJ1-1	ASKLRTVGTEAF
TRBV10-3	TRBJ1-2	AISESAGGRGNYGYT
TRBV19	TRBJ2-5	ASSIDWREGRQETQY
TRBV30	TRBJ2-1	AWRLAGNNEQF
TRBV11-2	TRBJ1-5	ASSLAGNQPQH
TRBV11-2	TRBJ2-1	ASSFGGSSYNEQF
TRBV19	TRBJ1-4	ASSARAAVRNEKLF
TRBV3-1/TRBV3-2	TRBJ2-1	ASSQGFQVTSGRRSYNEQF
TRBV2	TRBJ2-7	ASSETRYSYEQY
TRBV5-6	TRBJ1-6	ASSPPGVDSPLH
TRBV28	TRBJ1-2	ASSQTGPYGYT
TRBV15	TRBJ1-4	ATKFHPRDRGTEKLF
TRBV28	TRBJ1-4	ASSQESGGAEKLF
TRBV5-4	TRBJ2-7	ASSQGTSGSYEQY
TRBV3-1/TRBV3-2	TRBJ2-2	ASSLHRGPGELF
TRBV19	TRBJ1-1	ASSISRGGTEAF
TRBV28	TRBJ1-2	ASSLGQFGGYT
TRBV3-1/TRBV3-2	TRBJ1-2	ASSQAGQGAHGYT
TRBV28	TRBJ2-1	ASSFPSSYNEQF
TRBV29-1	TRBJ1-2	SVEAGGDYGYT
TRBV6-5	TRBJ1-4	ASRPGTGDEKLF
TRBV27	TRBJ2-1	ASSLRPPQGAWGNEQF
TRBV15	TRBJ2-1	ATSARLAGANEQF
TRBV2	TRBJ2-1	ASSPTQAAISYNEQF
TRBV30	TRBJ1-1	AWSYGGVSEAF
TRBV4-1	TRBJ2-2	ASSQELAYGELF
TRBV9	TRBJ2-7	ASSVTGVFSYEQY
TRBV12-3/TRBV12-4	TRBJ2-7	ASSRDRIYEQY
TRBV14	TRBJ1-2	ASSQARRSGYT
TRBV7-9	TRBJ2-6	ASSLRGSGANVLT
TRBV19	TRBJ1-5	ASRPDGGDNQPQH
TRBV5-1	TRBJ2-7	ASSSQAAGDEQY
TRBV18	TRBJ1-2	ASSPQALVYGYT
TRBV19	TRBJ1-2	ASSRGQTNYGYT
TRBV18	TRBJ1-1	ASSPLSGFTEAF
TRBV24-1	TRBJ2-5	ATMGLDKETQY
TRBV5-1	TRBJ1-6	ASSLAEDQGYSPLH
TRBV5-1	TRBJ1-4	ASSLQGAGEKLF
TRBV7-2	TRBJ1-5	ASSTAGFYQPQH
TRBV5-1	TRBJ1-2	ASSTIQGASYGYT